Each of the 14 T cell receptor beta chains below was sequenced from the same sample in a study of read filtering for tumor transcriptome and immune sequencing. The library was built from 400 to 500 ng RNA with molecular barcoded adaptors for alpha/delta and beta/gamma chains. TCRdb used MiXCR to reprocess the reads, holding one entry per CDR3 protein. The sample lists some 130,000 distinct CDR3 sequences, approximately 12% occurring once. Sequenced sample: a population of CD138-negative cells sorted from bone marrow. All receptors derive from a donor aged 40 or older with multiple myeloma.

Many counts were recorded for this clonotype. This rearrangement joins TRBV15 to TRBJ2-7, with TRBD1 matching over 8 bases. The V segment lost 0 bases and the J segment 5 bases; nucleotides outside the gene matches: 6. The CDR3 sequence is 15 residues long. CDR1 is LNHNV and CDR2 is YYDKDF in the germline V gene (reference sequence). The CDR3 nucleotides are TGTGCCACCAGCAGAGATCCGACAGGGGATGACGAGCAGTACTTC. Translated: CATSRDPTGDDEQYF. The whole variable domain, remainder taken from reference TRBV15 and TRBJ2-7, is DAMVIQNPRYQVTQFGKPVTLSCSQTLNHNVMYWYQQKSSQAPKLLFHYYDKDFNNEADTPDNFQSRRPNTSFCFLDIRSPGLGDTAMYLCATSRDPTGDDEQYFGPGTRLTVT.

This clonotype was detected ten times or more. CDR3 region: CASSLRGVDNEQFF. The CDR3 DNA sequence: TGTGCCAGCAGTTTACGGGGGGTTGACAATGAGCAGTTCTTC. The chain is built from TRBV6-5 and TRBJ2-1, with TRBD2 identical over 7 bases. The CDR3 spans 14 residues. Germline trimming cut 4 bases from V and 5 bases from J; bases unmatched to any gene: 5. Germline V lookup: CDR1 MNHEY, CDR2 SVGAGI.

Of note for this clonotype: A much larger clone differs by one base, so this may be a read error. The genes are TRBV5-1 and TRBJ2-3, with D possibly TRBD2 on 6 matching bases. This CDR3 contains 15 residues. V lost 3 bases to trimming and J lost 5 bases, with 16 bases between them. Germline loops: CDR1 SGHRS, CDR2 YFSETQ. CDR3: CASSSEGRAIDTQYF. CDR3 DNA sequence: TGCGCCAGCAGCTCGGAGGGCAGGGCAATAGATACGCAGTATTTT.

A note on this clonotype: This could be a read error, since a much larger clone is one nucleotide away. The chain combines TRBV7-9 with TRBJ1-1; D possibly corresponds to TRBD1 (5 bases). Looked up from germline, CDR1 is SEHNR and CDR2 is FQNEAQ (reference sequence). The CDR3 totals 13 residues. V was clipped by 7 bases and J by 3 bases, with 12 bases between them. As DNA, the CDR3 is TGTGCCAGCAACCCGACGGGACACACTGAAGCTTTCTTT. This gives the protein CASNPTGHTEAFF.

This clonotype has at least ten counts. V and J are TRBV29-1 and TRBJ2-5; D unclear. The V gene lost 7 bases and the J gene lost 5 bases, with 17 bases spanning the gap. Germline CDR1 is SQVTM and CDR2 is ANQGSEA. The CDR3 is made up of 13 amino acids. The CDR3 DNA follows: TGCAGCGCAGGATCTAGTAGTGGGGAGACCCAGTACTTC. Encoded protein: CSAGSSSGETQYF.

The table lists this clonotype with many counts. The V call is TRBV10-3, the J call TRBJ2-3, with 7 bases that match TRBD2. Germline V gene sequence: CDR1 ENHRY, CDR2 SYGVKD. CDR3 size: 14 residues. V trimming: 8 bases; J trimming: 5 bases; junction bases outside the gene matches: 10. CDR3: CAILNSGQGDTQYF. In DNA, the CDR3 is TGTGCCATCTTGAATAGCGGGCAGGGAGATACGCAGTATTTT.

This chain links TRBV18 with TRBJ2-6; D unresolved. Per germline, CDR1 KGHSH and CDR2 LQKENI. V lost 4 bases to trimming and J lost 1 base, with 8 bases between them. The CDR3 consists of 15 residues. Here the CDR3 reads CASSLGASGANVLTF. CDR3 in DNA: TGTGCCAGCTCACTCGGAGCATCTGGGGCCAACGTCCTGACTTTC.

This clonotype appeared many times. The chain recombines TRBV28 with TRBJ1-4; tentatively, D is TRBD1 (5 bases). V was pared by 6 bases and J by 0 bases, with 14 bases between. The CDR3 has 16 amino acids. Germline V gives CDR1 MDHEN, CDR2 SYDVKM. The CDR3 nucleotides are TGTGCCAGCAGCACGACTGACAGAGCAACTAATGAAAAACTGTTTTTT. It is translated as CASSTTDRATNEKLFF.

This clonotype was counted at least ten times. This sequence joins TRBV7-8 and TRBJ1-5; the match to TRBD1 covers 9 bases. Germline V gene sequence: CDR1 SGHVS, CDR2 FQNEAQ. V was clipped by 5 bases and J by 10 bases; unmatched bases: 9. The CDR3 is 14 amino acids. For the CDR3, the DNA is TGTGCCAGCAGCGCCGACAGGGGGGGATCTCCCCAGCATTTT. It specifies CASSADRGGSPQHF.

Remarks on this clonotype: A much larger clone lies one base from this, so it may be a read error. The chain combines TRBV27 with TRBJ2-1; TRBD2 is a possible D gene (5 bases). Germline-derived CDR1 and CDR2 are MNHEY and SMNVEV (reference sequence). The CDR3 is 15 residues long. CDR3 loop: CASSLSSGYYKEQFF. The CDR3 DNA follows: TGTGCCAGCAGTTTATCGAGCGGTTACTACAAGGAGCAGTTCTTC.

At least ten counts were recorded for this clonotype. The CDR3: CASSLPPPSTDTQYF. In DNA form, the CDR3 reads TGTGCCAGCAGCTTGCCCCCACCTAGCACAGATACGCAGTATTTT. The chain couples TRBV5-4 to TRBJ2-3; D is undetermined. Trimming left V 1 base short and J 0 bases short, with 9 bases between. From germline, CDR1 is SGHNT and CDR2 YYREEE (reference sequence). The CDR3 is 15 residues long.

This clonotype was counted ten times or more. This chain joins TRBV3-1 and TRBJ2-3; the D gene is possibly TRBD2 (5 bases). Germline-derived CDR1 and CDR2 are LGHDT and YNNKEL (reference sequence). The CDR3 sequence is 17 residues long. The V gene lost 2 bases and the J gene lost 5 bases, with 20 bases spanning the gap. The CDR3 spells CASSQSIGGGERDTQYF. CDR3 DNA sequence: TGTGCCAGCAGCCAAAGCATAGGTGGAGGAGAGAGAGATACGCAGTATTTT.

This clonotype appeared many times. The chain employs TRBV5-1 and TRBJ2-7, with D uncertain. The CDR3 runs 15 residues. From germline, CDR1 is SGHRS and CDR2 YFSETQ. Trimming took off 5 bases at V and 4 bases at J, with 19 bases between the two ends. The CDR3 spells CASRPVPGSQYEQYF. CDR3 coding DNA: TGCGCCAGCAGACCAGTGCCCGGGTCTCAATACGAGCAGTACTTC.

To note about this clonotype: This sequence may be a read error, since a much larger clone differs from it by one base. CDR3 nucleotide sequence: TGTGCCAGCAGCCCCCGGACTAGCGTGAGTGAGCAGTTCTTC. Translating gives CASSPRTSVSEQFF. The gene calls are TRBV7-6 and TRBJ2-1; 9 bases fit TRBD2. With 5 bases clipped from V and 9 bases from J, the junction kept 8 bases outside the gene matches. Germline V gives CDR1 SGHVS, CDR2 FNYEAQ. This CDR3 is built from 14 residues.